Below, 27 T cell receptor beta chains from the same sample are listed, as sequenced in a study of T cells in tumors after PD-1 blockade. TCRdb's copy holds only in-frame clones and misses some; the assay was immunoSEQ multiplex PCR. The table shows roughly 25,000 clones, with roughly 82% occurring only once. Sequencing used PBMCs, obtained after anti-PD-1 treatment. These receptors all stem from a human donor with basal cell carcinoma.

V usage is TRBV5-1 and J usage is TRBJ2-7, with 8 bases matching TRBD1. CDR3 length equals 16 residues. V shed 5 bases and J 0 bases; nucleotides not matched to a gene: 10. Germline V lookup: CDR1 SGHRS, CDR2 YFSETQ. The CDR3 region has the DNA TGCGCCAGCAGTTACTCCGGGACAGGTTACTCCTACGAGCAGTACTTC. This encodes CASSYSGTGYSYEQYF.

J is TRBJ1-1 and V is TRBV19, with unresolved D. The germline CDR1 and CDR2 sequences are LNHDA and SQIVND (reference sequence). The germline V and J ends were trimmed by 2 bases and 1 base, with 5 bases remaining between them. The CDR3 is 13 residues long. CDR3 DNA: TGTGCCAGTAGTATACAGACGAACACTGAAGCTTTCTTT. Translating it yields CASSIQTNTEAFF.

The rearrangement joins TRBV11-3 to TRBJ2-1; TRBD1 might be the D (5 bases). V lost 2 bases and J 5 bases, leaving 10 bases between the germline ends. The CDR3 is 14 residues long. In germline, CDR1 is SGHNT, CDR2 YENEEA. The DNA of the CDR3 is TGTGCCAGCAGCTTAAGGGGCCGTCACAATGAGCAGTTCTTC. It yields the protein CASSLRGRHNEQFF.

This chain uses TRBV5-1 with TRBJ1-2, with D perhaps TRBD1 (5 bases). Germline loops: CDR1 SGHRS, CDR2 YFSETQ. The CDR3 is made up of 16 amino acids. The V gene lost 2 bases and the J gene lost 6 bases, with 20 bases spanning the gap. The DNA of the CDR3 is TGCGCCAGCAGCTTCGGCACACCCAGGGTCTCAGATGGCTACACCTTC. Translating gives CASSFGTPRVSDGYTF.

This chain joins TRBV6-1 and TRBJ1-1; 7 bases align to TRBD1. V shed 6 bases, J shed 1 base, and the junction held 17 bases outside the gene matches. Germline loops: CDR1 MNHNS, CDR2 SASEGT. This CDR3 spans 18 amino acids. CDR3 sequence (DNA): TGTGCCAGCAGGGAATATACGGACAGGTCCACAAGGAACACTGAAGCTTTCTTT. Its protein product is CASREYTDRSTRNTEAFF.

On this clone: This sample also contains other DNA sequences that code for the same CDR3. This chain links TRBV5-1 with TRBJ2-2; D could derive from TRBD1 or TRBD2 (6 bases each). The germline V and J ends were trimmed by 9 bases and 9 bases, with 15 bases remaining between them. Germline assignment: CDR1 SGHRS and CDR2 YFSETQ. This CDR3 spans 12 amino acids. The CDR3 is CATGRGGRELFF. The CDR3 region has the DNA TGCGCCACCGGGAGAGGGGGTCGGGAGCTGTTTTTT.

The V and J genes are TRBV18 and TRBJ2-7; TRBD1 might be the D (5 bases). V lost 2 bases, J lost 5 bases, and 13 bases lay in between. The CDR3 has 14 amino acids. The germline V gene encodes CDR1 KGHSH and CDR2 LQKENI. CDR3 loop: CASSPSIGDHEQYF. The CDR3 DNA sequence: TGTGCCAGCTCACCATCAATAGGGGATCACGAGCAGTACTTC.

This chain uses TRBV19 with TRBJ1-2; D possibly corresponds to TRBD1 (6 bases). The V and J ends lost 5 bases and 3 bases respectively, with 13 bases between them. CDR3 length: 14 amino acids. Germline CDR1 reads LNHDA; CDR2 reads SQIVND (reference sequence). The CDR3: CASSPDRIDYGYTF. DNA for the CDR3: TGTGCCAGTAGTCCCGACAGGATCGACTATGGCTACACCTTC.

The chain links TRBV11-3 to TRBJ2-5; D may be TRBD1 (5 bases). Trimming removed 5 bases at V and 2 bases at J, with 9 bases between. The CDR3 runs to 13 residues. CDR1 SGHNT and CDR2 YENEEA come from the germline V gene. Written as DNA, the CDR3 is TGTGCCAGCAGCCCAGGGTCACAAGAGACCCAGTACTTC. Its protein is CASSPGSQETQYF.

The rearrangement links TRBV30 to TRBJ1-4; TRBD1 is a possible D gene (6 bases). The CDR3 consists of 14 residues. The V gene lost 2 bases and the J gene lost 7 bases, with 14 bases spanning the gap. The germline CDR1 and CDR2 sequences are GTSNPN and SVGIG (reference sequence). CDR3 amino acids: CAWSTGATGEKLFF. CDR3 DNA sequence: TGTGCCTGGAGTACGGGGGCGACGGGTGAAAAACTGTTTTTT. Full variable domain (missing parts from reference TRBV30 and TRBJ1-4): SQTIHQWPATLVQPVGSPLSLECTVEGTSNPNLYWYRQAAGRGLQLLFYSVGIGQISSEVPQNLSASRPQDRQFILSSKKLLLSDSGFYLCAWSTGATGEKLFFGSGTQLSVL.

The CDR3 DNA sequence: TGTGCCAGTAGTTCGGAGGGGCATAGCAATCAGCCCCAGCATTTT. Translation: CASSSEGHSNQPQHF. The chain is built from TRBV19 and TRBJ1-5; a possible D gene is TRBD1 (5 bases). Per germline, CDR1 LNHDA and CDR2 SQIVND (reference sequence). The germline V and J ends were trimmed by 5 bases and 0 bases, with 11 bases remaining between them. The CDR3 has 15 residues.

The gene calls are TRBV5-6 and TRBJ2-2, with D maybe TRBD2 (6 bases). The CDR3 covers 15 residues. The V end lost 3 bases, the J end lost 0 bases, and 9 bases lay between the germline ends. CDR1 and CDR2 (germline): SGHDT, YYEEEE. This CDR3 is CASSWDFSNTGELFF. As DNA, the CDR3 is TGTGCCAGCAGCTGGGACTTCTCGAACACCGGGGAGCTGTTTTTT.

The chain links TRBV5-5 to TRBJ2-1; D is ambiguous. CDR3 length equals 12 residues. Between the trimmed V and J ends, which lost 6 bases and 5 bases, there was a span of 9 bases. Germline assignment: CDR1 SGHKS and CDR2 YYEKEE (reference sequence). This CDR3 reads CASMAGNNEQFF. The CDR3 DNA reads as TGTGCCAGCATGGCTGGGAACAATGAGCAGTTCTTC.

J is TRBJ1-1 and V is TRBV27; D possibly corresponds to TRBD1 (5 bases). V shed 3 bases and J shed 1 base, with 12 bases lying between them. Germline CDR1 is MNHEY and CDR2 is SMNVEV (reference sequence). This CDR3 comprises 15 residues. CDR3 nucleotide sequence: TGTGCCAGCAGTTTTGACAGCTTCTCGAACACTGAAGCTTTCTTT. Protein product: CASSFDSFSNTEAFF.

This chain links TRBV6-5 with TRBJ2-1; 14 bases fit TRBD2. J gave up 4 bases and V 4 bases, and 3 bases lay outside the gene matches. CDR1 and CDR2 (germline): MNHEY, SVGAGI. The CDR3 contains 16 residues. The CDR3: CASSSTSGGAYNEQFF. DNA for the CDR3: TGTGCCAGCAGTTCGACTAGCGGGGGGGCTTACAATGAGCAGTTCTTC.

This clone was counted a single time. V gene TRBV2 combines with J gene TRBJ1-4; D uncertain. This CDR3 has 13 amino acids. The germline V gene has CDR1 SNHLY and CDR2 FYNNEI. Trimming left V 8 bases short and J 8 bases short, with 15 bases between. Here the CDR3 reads CASGMGVREKLFF. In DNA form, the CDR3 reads TGTGCCAGCGGGATGGGAGTTAGGGAAAAACTGTTTTTT.

CDR3 DNA: TGTGCCAGCTCATCGGACAGGGGGCGCAATCAGCCCCAGCATTTT. Protein sequence: CASSSDRGRNQPQHF. The rearrangement links TRBV18 to TRBJ1-5; 11 positions agree with TRBD1. Germline CDR1 and CDR2: KGHSH and LQKENI. V lost 5 bases and J lost 2; bases outside the gene matches: 2. The CDR3 contains 15 residues.

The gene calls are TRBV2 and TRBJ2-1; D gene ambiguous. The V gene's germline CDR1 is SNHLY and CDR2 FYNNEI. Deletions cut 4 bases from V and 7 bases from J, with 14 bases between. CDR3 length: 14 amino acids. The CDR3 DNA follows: TGTGCCAGCAGTGTGCGCAGGAATTTGAATGAGCAGTTCTTC. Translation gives CASSVRRNLNEQFF.

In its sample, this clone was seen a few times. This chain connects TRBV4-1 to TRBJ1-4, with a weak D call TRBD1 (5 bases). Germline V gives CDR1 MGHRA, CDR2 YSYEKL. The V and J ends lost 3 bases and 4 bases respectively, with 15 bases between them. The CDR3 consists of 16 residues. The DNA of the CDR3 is TGCGCCAGCAGCCAGAGCCAGGGAATGGGTAATGAAAAACTGTTTTTT. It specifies CASSQSQGMGNEKLFF.

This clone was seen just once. CDR3 DNA sequence: TGTGCCAGCAGCACTAGGGCTAGGGCAGAATACTATGGCTACACCTTC. Its protein is CASSTRARAEYYGYTF. V gene TRBV7-8 combines with J gene TRBJ1-2; unclear D gene. The CDR3 extends over 16 amino acids. Germline lookup yields CDR1 SGHVS and CDR2 FQNEAQ. Trimming removed 5 bases at V and 3 bases at J, with 19 bases between.

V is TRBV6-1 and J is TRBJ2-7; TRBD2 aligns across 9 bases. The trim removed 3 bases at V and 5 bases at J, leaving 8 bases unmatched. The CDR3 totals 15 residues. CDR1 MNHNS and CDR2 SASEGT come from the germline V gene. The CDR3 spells CASSETGTSYDEQYF. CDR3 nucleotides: TGTGCCAGCAGTGAGACCGGGACTAGCTATGACGAGCAGTACTTC.

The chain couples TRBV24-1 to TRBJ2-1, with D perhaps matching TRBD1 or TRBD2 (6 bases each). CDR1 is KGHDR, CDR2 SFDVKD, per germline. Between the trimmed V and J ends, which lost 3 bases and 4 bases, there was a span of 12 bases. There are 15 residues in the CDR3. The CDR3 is CATSDGGLLYNEQFF. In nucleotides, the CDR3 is TGTGCCACCAGTGATGGGGGGCTACTATACAATGAGCAGTTCTTC.

The CDR3 DNA reads TGTGCCAGCAGAAACCTCGGGACAGGACATTATGGCTACACCTTC. Its translation: CASRNLGTGHYGYTF. This rearrangement joins TRBV21-1 to TRBJ1-2; the table calls TRBD1, which could not be checked here. TRBV21-1 is given as a pseudogene. The length of the CDR3 is 15 residues.

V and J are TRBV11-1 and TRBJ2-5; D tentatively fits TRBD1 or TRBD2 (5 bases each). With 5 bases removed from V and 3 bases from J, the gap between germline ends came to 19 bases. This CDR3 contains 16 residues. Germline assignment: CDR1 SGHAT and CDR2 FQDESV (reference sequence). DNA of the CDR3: TGTGCCAGCAGCCGGACAATAGCGAGGTACAAAGAGACCCAGTACTTC. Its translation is CASSRTIARYKETQYF. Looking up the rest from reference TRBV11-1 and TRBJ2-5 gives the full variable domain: EAEVAQSPRYKITEKSQAVAFWCDPISGHATLYWYRQILGQGPELLVQFQDESVVDDSQLPKDRFSAERLKGVDSTLKIQPAELGDSAMYLCASSRTIARYKETQYFGPGTRLLVL.

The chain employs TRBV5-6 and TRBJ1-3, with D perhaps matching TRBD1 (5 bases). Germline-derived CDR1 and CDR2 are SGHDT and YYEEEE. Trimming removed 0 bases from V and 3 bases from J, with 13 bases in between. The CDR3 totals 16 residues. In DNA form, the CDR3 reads TGTGCCAGCAGCTTGGCTGGCAGGGAAGTTGGAAACACCATATATTTT. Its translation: CASSLAGREVGNTIYF.

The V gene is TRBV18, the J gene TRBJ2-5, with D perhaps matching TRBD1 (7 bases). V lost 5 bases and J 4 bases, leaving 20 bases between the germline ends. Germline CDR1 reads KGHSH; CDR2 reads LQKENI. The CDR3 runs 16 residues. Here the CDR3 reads CASSTTRQGGGETQYF. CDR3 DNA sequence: TGTGCCAGCTCAACGACCCGGCAGGGGGGAGGAGAGACCCAGTACTTC.

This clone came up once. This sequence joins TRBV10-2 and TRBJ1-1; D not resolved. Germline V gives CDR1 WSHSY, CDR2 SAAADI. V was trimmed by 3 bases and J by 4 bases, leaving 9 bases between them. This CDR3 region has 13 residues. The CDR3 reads CASSDRGSTEAFF. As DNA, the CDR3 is TGCGCCAGCAGTGATCGGGGTTCCACTGAAGCTTTCTTT.